This TCR beta chain emerged from a study of T-cell memory formation after mild COVID-19. Study context: TCR clusters largely stayed donor specific.

As concerns this clonotype: Its antigen is not known.

Study results and caveats: Researchers report contracting CD4+ clones mostly in CM and EM, with CD8+ clones in EMRA.

TCRdb re-called the 5' RACE reads through MiXCR, storing one row per CDR3 protein. The sample has roughly 340,000 distinct CDR3 sequences, 20% to 25% seen once; the top ten hold roughly 21%. Germline assignment: CDR1 SNHLY and CDR2 FYNNEI. V was shortened by 6 bases and J by 7 bases, with 12 bases between the two germline ends. This CDR3 comprises 13 residues. This chain uses TRBV2 with TRBJ2-2, with D uncertain. Sample: PBMCs or a T cell subset sorted from them (not recorded which). This TCR derives from a man aged 18-30 years who had mild COVID-19 (a few samples of this study predate the infection). Cell type and time point are not known. CDR3 protein: CASRQTVDGELFF. DNA of the CDR3: TGTGCCAGCAGGCAGACGGTAGACGGGGAGCTGTTTTTT.